This T cell receptor beta chain was documented in a study of blood T cells in healthy people across ages. It was with a sample-barcoded 5' primer and a J-beta primer mix that a second PCR of roughly 7 to 12 cycles was run. TCRdb redid the calling of the 5' RACE reads with MiXCR, one entry per CDR3 protein. Found here are approximately 780,000 distinct CDR3 sequences, under 30% of them singletons; the top ten hold roughly 3.1%. CDR1 is SGHRS, CDR2 YFSETQ, per germline. The CDR3 sequence is 17 residues long. Unmatched junction bases numbered 11, after V lost 0 bases and J lost 5 bases. The sample was also linked to a second study, of T cells of mothers and their children.

The rearrangement joins TRBV5-1 to TRBJ2-1; 7 bases are a match to TRBD2. The sequenced material came from blood. This TCR derives from a boy younger than 18 in good health. The CDR3, as DNA: TGCGCCAGCAGCTTGGGGGGACTAACTACCACTCACAATGAGCAGTTCTTC. Protein sequence: CASSLGGLTTTHNEQFF.